This passage covers 7 T cell receptor beta chains from one sample sequenced in a study of cytomegalovirus exposure and HLA in healthy donors. Primers included in the PCR were 60 Vbeta and 13 Jbeta primers. Sequenced by immunoSEQ multiplex PCR; TCRdb stores in-frame clones only, minus some. This table holds 85,000 to 120,000 clones, approximately 80% found once. Sequencing input: PBMCs. The receptors stem from a man aged 60-69 years in good health and CMV-seronegative.

This clone has a handful of counts. The CDR3 here is CASSRRGPLTEAFF. Written as DNA, the CDR3 is TGTGCCAGCAGTCGCAGGGGCCCCCTCACTGAAGCTTTCTTT. The chain recombines TRBV6-6 with TRBJ1-1; tentatively, D is TRBD1 (6 bases). V was clipped by 5 bases and J by 4 bases, with 14 bases between them. The germline V gene has CDR1 MNHNY and CDR2 SVGAGI (reference sequence). This CDR3 contains 14 residues.

The chain recombines TRBV19 with TRBJ1-2; 8 bases align to TRBD1. CDR1 LNHDA and CDR2 SQIVND come from the germline V gene (reference sequence). After removal of 4 bases from V and 4 bases from J, the junction contained 2 bases not matched to a gene. The CDR3 covers 13 residues. CDR3 loop: CASSTGGAYGYTF. CDR3 nucleotide sequence: TGTGCCAGTAGTACAGGGGGCGCCTATGGCTACACCTTC.

The CDR3 protein is CASSSPRRELFF. The DNA for the CDR3 is TGTGCCAGCAGCTCACCCCGACGGGAACTGTTTTTT. The rearrangement joins TRBV7-2 to TRBJ1-4; D gene uncertain. Germline V CDR1 and CDR2: SGHTA, FQGNSA. Trimming removed 4 bases at V and 12 bases at J, with 12 bases between. The CDR3 is 12 amino acids.

This clone was seen once. The chain recombines TRBV6-5 with TRBJ1-3; D is perhaps TRBD1 (6 bases). Germline V gene sequence: CDR1 MNHEY, CDR2 SVGAGI. The CDR3 loop spans 15 amino acids. Between the trimmed V and J ends, which lost 6 bases and 1 base, there was a span of 13 bases. The CDR3 spells CASRPPGVSGNTIYF. CDR3 DNA: TGTGCCAGCAGACCCCCAGGGGTTTCTGGAAACACCATATATTTT.

This clone occurred a few times. The gene calls are TRBV2 and TRBJ1-1, with D hard to call. Germline values: CDR1 SNHLY, CDR2 FYNNEI. The V end lost 2 bases, the J end lost 2 bases, and 9 bases lay between the germline ends. The CDR3 is made up of 14 amino acids. As DNA, the CDR3 is TGTGCCAGCAGTGAATCCTTCCTTAACACTGAAGCTTTCTTT. This encodes CASSESFLNTEAFF.

This clone showed up just a few times. V is TRBV4-3 and J is TRBJ2-1; TRBD2 agrees at 8 bases. CDR3 length: 16 amino acids. CDR1 is LGHNA, CDR2 YSLEER, per germline. V lost 1 base, J lost 2 bases, and 4 bases stayed unmatched. The CDR3 protein is CASSQAGGLTYNEQFF. CDR3 bases: TGCGCCAGCAGCCAAGCGGGGGGGTTGACCTACAATGAGCAGTTCTTC.

Concerning this clone: The identical CDR3 is also encoded by other nucleotide sequences in the sample. This rearrangement joins TRBV19 to TRBJ2-5; 10 positions match TRBD2. Germline trimming cut 7 bases from V and 3 bases from J; bases unmatched to any gene: 5. Germline V gene data show CDR1 as LNHDA and CDR2 as SQIVND (reference sequence). The CDR3 consists of 14 residues. Here the CDR3 DNA reads TGTGCCAGTAAGCGTAGCGGGGGGAAAGAGACCCAGTACTTC. Encoded protein: CASKRSGGKETQYF. The full variable domain, rest sourced from reference TRBV19 and TRBJ2-5, is DGGITQSPKYLFRKEGQNVTLSCEQNLNHDAMYWYRQDPGQGLRLIYYSQIVNDFQKGDIAEGYSVSREKKESFPLTVTSAQKNPTAFYLCASKRSGGKETQYFGPGTRLLVL.